This TCR beta chain was retrieved from a study of blood T cell repertoires in COVID-19. V lost 5 bases to trimming and J lost 2 bases, with 11 bases between them. The CDR3 length is 14 residues. Germline V CDR1 and CDR2: SGHTA, FQGTGA. Data came from immunoSEQ multiplex PCR; TCRdb stores just in-frame clones and leaves some out. The profile shows about 110,000 clones, around 79% of them singletons. In its sample, this clone was seen a few times. This sample also contains other DNA sequences that code for the same CDR3. The specimen sequenced was peripheral blood. The chain employs TRBV7-3 and TRBJ2-3; weak D call: TRBD2 (6 bases). The receptor's source is an elderly woman with active or convalescent COVID-19. CDR3 bases: TGTGCCAGCAGCCCTCGGAGGGACACAGATACGCAGTATTTT. Translation: CASSPRRDTDTQYF. Drawing the rest from reference TRBV7-3 and TRBJ2-3, the complete variable domain is GAGVSQTPSNKVTEKGKYVELRCDPISGHTALYWYRQSLGQGPEFLIYFQGTGAADDSGLPNDRFFAVRPEGSVSTLKIQRTERGDSAVYLCASSPRRDTDTQYFGPGTRLTVL.